This T cell receptor beta chain was recorded in a study of shared clonotypes between healthy human individuals. TCRdb's copy holds only in-frame clones and misses some; the assay was immunoSEQ multiplex PCR. The data show around 1.1 million clones, with approximately 75% seen just once and 0.89% held by the top ten. CDR3 length equals 14 residues. Germline lookup yields CDR1 SGHRS and CDR2 YFSETQ. A remark on this clone: At one boundary the junction diverges from the germline segment, which might be a read error.

The chain carries TRBV5-1 and TRBJ2-1; 11 bases line up with TRBD2. The sequencing sample was made of memory CD4+ T cells from PBMCs. Regarding subset: CD45RA-negative fraction. The sequence was collected from a man younger than 30 in good health. Some clones in this sample may be carry-over from other donors' samples. In DNA, the CDR3 is TGCGCCAGCTCGACTAGCGGGAAGGACAATAAGCAGTTCTTC. This gives the protein CASSTSGKDNKQFF.